This T cell receptor beta chain was sequenced in a study of blood T cell repertoires in COVID-19. Study information: COVID-19 samples from acute and convalescent phases originated in the United States, Italy and Spain.

V gave up 3 bases and J gave up 7 bases, with 7 bases separating them. Germline CDR1 GTSNPN, CDR2 SVGIG (reference sequence). CDR3 length: 12 residues. In the original workflow: Researchers report that nucleated cell counts were estimated from reference gene primer amplification. Using immunoSEQ multiplex PCR, the repertoire was profiled, and TCRdb retains in-frame clones only, with some absent. The V and J calls and clone size were taken over from that table, and D and trimming were inferred from the DNA. The sample shows fewer than 350,000 clones, around 88% of them seen only once. A Seattle source enrolled patients during active infection and followed them longitudinally.

This receptor was obtained from a woman in her seventies with COVID-19, enrolled during active disease. The sample was peripheral blood. The chain joins TRBV30 to TRBJ1-6; D unresolved. The CDR3 nucleotides read TGTGCCTGGAGCCGAGGGAATTCACCCCTCCACTTT. It is translated as CAWSRGNSPLHF.